The T cell receptor beta chain under discussion was sequenced for a study of regulatory T cells in long-lasting Graves disease. Time point of the sample: newly diagnosed GD, antithyroid drugs for less than 3 months. RNA isolated from PBMCs was used to make the TCR library. Patients all came to the study from an endocrinology department in Xi'an, China. Regarding this clonotype: Its antigen is as yet unknown.

The J segment lost 4 bases and the V segment lost 4 bases, leaving 5 bases of the junction unmatched. Germline CDR1 reads SGDLS; CDR2 reads YYNGEE. The CDR3 contains 14 residues. The study, taken as a whole, reports: The study found persistent patients shared more public clonotypes (2,741) than new patients (about 990). Persistent disease preferred TRBV28, TRBJ1-2 and TRBJ2-5; new disease, TRBV20-1 and TRBJ2-1.

Libraries of TCR beta came from iRepertoire HTBI primers plus Arm-PCR of CDR3 regions. One entry per CDR3 protein, called by TCRdb with MiXCR from the multiplex PCR reads. The profile shows over 350,000 distinct CDR3 sequences, around 13% of them singletons. Separately, the same data were catalogued under a study of T cells in Graves' hyperthyroidism and ophthalmopathy.

The receptor was isolated from a woman in her forties or fifties with Graves disease. V and J are TRBV9 and TRBJ2-7, with 10 bases lining up with TRBD2. The source material was peripheral blood mononuclear cells (PBMCs), sampled at new diagnosis, from a patient treated with antithyroid drugs. The chain's CDR3 is CASSQSGREYEQYF. The DNA for the CDR3 is TGTGCCAGCAGCCAAAGCGGGAGGGAGTACGAGCAGTACTTC. The full variable domain, rest sourced from reference TRBV9 and TRBJ2-7, is DSGVTQTPKHLITATGQRVTLRCSPRSGDLSVYWYQQSLDQGLQFLIQYYNGEERAKGNILERFSAQQFPDLHSELNLSSLELGDSALYFCASSQSGREYEQYFGPGTRLTVT.